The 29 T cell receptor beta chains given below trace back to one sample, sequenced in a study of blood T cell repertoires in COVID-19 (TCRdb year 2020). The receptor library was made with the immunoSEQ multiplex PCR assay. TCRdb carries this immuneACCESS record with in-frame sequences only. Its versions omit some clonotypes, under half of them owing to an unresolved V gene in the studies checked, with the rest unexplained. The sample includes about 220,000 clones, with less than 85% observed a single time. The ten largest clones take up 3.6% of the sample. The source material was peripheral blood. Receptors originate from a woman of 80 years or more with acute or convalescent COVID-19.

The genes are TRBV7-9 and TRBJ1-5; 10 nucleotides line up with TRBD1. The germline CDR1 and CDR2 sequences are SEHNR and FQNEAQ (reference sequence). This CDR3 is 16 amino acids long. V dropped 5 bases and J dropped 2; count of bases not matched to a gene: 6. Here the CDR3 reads CASSRGTGDGNQPQHF. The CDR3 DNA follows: TGTGCCAGCAGCCGCGGGACAGGGGATGGCAATCAGCCCCAGCATTTT.

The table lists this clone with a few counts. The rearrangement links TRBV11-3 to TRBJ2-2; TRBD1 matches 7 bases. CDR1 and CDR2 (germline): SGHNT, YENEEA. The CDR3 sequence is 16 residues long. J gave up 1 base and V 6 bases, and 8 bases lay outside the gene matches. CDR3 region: CASRKSRTGNTGELFF. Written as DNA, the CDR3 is TGTGCCAGCAGAAAATCCCGGACAGGGAACACCGGGGAGCTGTTTTTT.

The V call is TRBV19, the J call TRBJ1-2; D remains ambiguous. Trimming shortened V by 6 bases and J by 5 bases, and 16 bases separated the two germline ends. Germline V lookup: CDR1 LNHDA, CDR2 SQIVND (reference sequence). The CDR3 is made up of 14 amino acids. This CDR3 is CASRNAAGGYGYTF. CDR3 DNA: TGTGCCAGTAGAAACGCAGCGGGAGGGTATGGCTACACCTTC.

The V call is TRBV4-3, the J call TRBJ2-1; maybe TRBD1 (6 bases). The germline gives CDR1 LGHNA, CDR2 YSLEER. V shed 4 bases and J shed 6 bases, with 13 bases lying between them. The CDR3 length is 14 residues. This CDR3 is CASSPGENFNEQFF. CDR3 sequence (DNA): TGCGCCAGCAGCCCAGGGGAAAATTTCAATGAGCAGTTCTTC.

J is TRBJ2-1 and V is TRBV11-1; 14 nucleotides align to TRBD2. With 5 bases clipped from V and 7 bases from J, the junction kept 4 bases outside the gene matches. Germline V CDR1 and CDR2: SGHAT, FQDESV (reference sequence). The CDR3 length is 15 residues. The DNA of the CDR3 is TGTGCCAGCAGCCGCGGGACTAGCGGGGGAAATGAGCAGTTCTTC. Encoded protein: CASSRGTSGGNEQFF. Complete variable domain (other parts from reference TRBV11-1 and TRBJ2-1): EAEVAQSPRYKITEKSQAVAFWCDPISGHATLYWYRQILGQGPELLVQFQDESVVDDSQLPKDRFSAERLKGVDSTLKIQPAELGDSAMYLCASSRGTSGGNEQFFGPGTRLTVL.

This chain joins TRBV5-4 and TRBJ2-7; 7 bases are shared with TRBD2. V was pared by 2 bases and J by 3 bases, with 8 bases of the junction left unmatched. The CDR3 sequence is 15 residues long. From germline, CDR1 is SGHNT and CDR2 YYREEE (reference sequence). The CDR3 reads CASSLRRGSDYEQYF. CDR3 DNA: TGTGCCAGCAGCTTACGGCGGGGGTCCGACTACGAGCAGTACTTC.

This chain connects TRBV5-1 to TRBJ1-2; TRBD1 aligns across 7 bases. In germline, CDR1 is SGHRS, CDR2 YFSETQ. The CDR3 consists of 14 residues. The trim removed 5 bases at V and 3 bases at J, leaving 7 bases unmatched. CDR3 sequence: CASSPEGTDYGYTF. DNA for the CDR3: TGCGCCAGCAGTCCCGAGGGGACAGACTATGGCTACACCTTC. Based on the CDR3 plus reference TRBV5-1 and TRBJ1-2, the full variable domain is KAGVTQTPRYLIKTRGQQVTLSCSPISGHRSVSWYQQTPGQGLQFLFEYFSETQRNKGNFPGRFSGRQFSNSRSEMNVSTLELGDSALYLCASSPEGTDYGYTFGSGTRLTVV.

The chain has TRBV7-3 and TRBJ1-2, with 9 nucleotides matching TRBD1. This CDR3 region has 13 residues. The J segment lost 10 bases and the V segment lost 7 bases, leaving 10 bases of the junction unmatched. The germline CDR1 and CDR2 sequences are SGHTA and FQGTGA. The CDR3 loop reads CASTPGTGSAYTF. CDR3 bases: TGTGCCAGCACCCCCGGGACAGGGTCCGCCTACACCTTC.

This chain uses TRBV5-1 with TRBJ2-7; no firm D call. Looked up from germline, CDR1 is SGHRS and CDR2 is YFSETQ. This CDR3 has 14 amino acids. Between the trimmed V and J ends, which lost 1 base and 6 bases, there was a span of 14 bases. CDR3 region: CASSLSVLSREQYF. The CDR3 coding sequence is TGCGCCAGCAGCTTGTCCGTACTTTCGCGCGAGCAGTACTTC.

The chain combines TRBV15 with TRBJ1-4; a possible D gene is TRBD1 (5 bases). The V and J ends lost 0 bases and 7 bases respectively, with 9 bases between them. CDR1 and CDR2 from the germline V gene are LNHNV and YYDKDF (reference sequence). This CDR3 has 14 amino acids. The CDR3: CATSRDRAREKLFF. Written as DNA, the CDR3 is TGTGCCACCAGCAGAGACAGGGCTCGTGAAAAACTGTTTTTT.

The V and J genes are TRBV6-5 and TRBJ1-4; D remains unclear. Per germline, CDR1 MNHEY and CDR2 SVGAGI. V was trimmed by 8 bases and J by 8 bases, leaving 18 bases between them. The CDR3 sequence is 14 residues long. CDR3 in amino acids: CASGEGVVSEKLFF. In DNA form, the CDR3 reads TGTGCCAGCGGCGAGGGTGTGGTATCGGAAAAACTGTTTTTT.

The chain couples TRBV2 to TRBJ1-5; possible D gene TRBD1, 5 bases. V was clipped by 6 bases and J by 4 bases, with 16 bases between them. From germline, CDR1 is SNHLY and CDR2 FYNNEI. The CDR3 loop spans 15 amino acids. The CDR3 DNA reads TGTGCCAGCAGCCTCGGGGGGGGGTCTAATCAGCCCCAGCATTTT. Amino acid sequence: CASSLGGGSNQPQHF.

CDR3 protein: CASSPWAGYGYTF. DNA for the CDR3: TGTGCCAGCAGCCCTTGGGCAGGTTATGGCTACACCTTC. This chain links TRBV3-1 (or the pseudogene TRBV3-2) with TRBJ1-2; D unclear. V lost 4 bases and J lost 5, with 11 bases in between. From germline, CDR1 is LGHDT and CDR2 YNNKEL (reference sequence). CDR3 length: 13 residues.

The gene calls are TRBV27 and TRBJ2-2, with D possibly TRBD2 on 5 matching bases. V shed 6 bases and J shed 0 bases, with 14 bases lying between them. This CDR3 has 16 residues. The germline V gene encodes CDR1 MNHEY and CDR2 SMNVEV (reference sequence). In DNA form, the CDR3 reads TGTGCCAGCAGCTTGAGAGCGGCCTCGAACACCGGGGAGCTGTTTTTT. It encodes CASSLRAASNTGELFF.

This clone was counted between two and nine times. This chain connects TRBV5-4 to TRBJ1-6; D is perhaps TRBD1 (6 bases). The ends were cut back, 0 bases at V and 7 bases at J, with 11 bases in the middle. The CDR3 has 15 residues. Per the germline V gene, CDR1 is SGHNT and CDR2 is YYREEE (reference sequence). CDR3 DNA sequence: TGTGCCAGCAGCTTGGGTGGGGGCGGAAATTCACCCCTCCACTTT. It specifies CASSLGGGGNSPLHF.

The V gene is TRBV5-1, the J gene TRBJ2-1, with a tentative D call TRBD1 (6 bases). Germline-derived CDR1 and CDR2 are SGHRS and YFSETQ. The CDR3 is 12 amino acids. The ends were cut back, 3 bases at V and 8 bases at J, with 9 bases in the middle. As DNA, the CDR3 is TGCGCCAGCAGCTCCAGGGGCCATGAGCAGTTCTTC. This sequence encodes CASSSRGHEQFF.

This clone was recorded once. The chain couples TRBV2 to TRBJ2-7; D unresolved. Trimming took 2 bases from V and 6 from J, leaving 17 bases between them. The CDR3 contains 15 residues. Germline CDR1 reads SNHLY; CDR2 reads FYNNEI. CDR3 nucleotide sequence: TGTGCCAGCAGTGAATTCTCTAGATCCCTCAGCGAGCAGTACTTC. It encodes CASSEFSRSLSEQYF.

The DNA of the CDR3 is TGTGCCATCAGTGAGTCGTTTCTGGGGCGCGATGAGCAGTTCTTC. This encodes CAISESFLGRDEQFF. The chain links TRBV10-3 to TRBJ2-1; D may be TRBD1 (5 bases). In germline, CDR1 is ENHRY, CDR2 SYGVKD. CDR3 size: 15 residues. Trimming took 0 bases from V and 8 from J, leaving 14 bases between them.

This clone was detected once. The CDR3 loop reads CASSLYGSGGSDTQYF. Here the CDR3 DNA reads TGCGCCAGCAGCTTGTATGGTAGCGGGGGGTCAGATACGCAGTATTTT. The chain couples TRBV5-1 to TRBJ2-3; TRBD2 agrees at 10 bases. The CDR3 extends over 16 amino acids. After removal of 1 base from V and 4 bases from J, the junction contained 6 bases not matched to a gene. Germline CDR1 SGHRS, CDR2 YFSETQ.

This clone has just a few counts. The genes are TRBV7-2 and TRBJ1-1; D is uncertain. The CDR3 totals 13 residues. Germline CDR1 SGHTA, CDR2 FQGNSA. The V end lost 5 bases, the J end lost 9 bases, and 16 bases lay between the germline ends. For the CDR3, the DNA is TGTGCCAGCAGCCCGAGGAGAGAAAAACAAGCTTTCTTT. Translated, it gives CASSPRREKQAFF.

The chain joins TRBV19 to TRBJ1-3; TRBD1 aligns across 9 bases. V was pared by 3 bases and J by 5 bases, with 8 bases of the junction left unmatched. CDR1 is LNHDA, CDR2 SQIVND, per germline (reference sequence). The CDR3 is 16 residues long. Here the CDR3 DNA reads TGTGCCAGTAGTATTGGGGACAGGGTAAAAAGAAACACCATATATTTT. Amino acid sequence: CASSIGDRVKRNTIYF.

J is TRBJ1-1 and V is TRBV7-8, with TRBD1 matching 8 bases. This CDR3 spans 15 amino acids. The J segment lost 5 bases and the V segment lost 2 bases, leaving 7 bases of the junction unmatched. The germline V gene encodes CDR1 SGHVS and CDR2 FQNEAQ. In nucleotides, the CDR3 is TGTGCCAGCAGCTTAAATTCCGGGACAGGAACTGAAGCTTTCTTT. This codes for CASSLNSGTGTEAFF.

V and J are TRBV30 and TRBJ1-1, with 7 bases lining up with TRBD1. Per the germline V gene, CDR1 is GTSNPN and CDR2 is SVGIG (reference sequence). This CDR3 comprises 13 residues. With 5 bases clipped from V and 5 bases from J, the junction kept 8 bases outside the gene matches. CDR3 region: CAWDRQGRTEAFF. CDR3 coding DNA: TGTGCCTGGGATCGACAGGGACGGACTGAAGCTTTCTTT. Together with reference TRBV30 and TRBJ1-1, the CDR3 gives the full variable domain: SQTIHQWPATLVQPVGSPLSLECTVEGTSNPNLYWYRQAAGRGLQLLFYSVGIGQISSEVPQNLSASRPQDRQFILSSKKLLLSDSGFYLCAWDRQGRTEAFFGQGTRLTVV.

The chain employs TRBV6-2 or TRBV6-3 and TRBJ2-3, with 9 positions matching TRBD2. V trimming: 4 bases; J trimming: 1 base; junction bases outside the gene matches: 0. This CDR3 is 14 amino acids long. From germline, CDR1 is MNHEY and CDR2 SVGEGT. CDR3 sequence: CASSLAGGTDTQYF. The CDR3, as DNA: TGTGCCAGCAGTTTAGCGGGGGGCACAGATACGCAGTATTTT.

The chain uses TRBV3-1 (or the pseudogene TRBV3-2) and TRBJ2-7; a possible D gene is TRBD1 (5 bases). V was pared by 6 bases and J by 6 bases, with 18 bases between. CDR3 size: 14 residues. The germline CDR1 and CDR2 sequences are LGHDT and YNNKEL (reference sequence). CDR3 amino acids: CASRVQGQATEQYF. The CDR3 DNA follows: TGTGCCAGCAGGGTTCAGGGTCAAGCCACCGAGCAGTACTTC.

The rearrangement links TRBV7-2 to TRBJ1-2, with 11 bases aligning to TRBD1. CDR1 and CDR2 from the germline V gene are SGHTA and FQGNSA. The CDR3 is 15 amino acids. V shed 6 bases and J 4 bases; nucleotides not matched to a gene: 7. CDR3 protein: CASSLLDRGPYGYTF. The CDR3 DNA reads TGTGCCAGCAGTTTACTGGACAGGGGGCCCTATGGCTACACCTTC.

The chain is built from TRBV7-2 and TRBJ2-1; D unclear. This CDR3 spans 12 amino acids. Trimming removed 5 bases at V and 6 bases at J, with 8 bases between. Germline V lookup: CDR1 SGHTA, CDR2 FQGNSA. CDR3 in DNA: TGTGCCAGCAGCATACCACTCAATGAGCAGTTCTTC. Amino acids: CASSIPLNEQFF.

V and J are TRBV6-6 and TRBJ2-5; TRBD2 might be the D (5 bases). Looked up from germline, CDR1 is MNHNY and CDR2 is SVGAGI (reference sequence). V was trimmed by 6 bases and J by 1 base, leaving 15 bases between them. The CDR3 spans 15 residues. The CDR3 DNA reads TGTGCCAGCAGCCCCGGGGTTGTCGCCCAAGAGACCCAGTACTTC. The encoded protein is CASSPGVVAQETQYF.

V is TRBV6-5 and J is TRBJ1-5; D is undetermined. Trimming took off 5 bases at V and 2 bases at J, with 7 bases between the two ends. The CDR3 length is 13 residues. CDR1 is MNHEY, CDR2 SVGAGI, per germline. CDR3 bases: TGTGCCAGCAGTCCACGAGGCAATCAGCCCCAGCATTTT. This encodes CASSPRGNQPQHF.